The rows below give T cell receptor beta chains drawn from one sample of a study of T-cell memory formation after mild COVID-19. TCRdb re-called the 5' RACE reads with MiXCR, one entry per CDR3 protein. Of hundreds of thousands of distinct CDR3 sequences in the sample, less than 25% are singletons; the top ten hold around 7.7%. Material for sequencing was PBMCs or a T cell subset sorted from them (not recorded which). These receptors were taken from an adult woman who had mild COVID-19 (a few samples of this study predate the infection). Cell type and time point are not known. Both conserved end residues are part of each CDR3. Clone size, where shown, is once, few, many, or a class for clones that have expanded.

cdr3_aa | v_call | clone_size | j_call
CASSPNRDRAGEQYF | TRBV18 | few | TRBJ2-7
CASSPRQGAIAYEQYF | TRBV11-2 | few | TRBJ2-7
CASSTYGQGNQETQYF | TRBV18 | many | TRBJ2-5
CSASLSAGGRTDTQYF | TRBV20-1 | . | TRBJ2-3
CASSSTGRYYGYTF | TRBV5-1 | few | TRBJ1-2
CSASLHSLNTGELFF | TRBV20-1 | . | TRBJ2-2
CASSFLGSSYEQYF | TRBV7-2 | . | TRBJ2-7
CASTESGRTYEQYF | TRBV12-3/TRBV12-4 | . | TRBJ2-7
CASSLLASGATDTQYF | TRBV7-2 | . | TRBJ2-3
CASSPPGLAGGPSHEQYF | TRBV18 | . | TRBJ2-7
CASSLWPNEQFF | TRBV7-2 | few | TRBJ2-1
CASSRRLGLAASYEQYF | TRBV5-8 | few | TRBJ2-7
CASSIEGVNEQFF | TRBV12-3/TRBV12-4 | . | TRBJ2-1
CASSPSGGAGDPYEQYF | TRBV9 | . | TRBJ2-7
CASSEEPGAFTEAFF | TRBV6-1 | . | TRBJ1-1
CASSTTSRGGEQFF | TRBV2 | few | TRBJ2-1
CASSEGGAIAVLTDTQYF | TRBV25-1 | . | TRBJ2-3
CASSLYGGQMGTEAFF | TRBV5-5 | few | TRBJ1-1
CASRPGTGSHSPLHF | TRBV2 | few | TRBJ1-6
CASRPGGVGGSYEQYF | TRBV13 | . | TRBJ2-7
CSASKGQGMPDTQYF | TRBV20-1 | . | TRBJ2-3
CASSLGDSSNYGYTF | TRBV5-1 | . | TRBJ1-2